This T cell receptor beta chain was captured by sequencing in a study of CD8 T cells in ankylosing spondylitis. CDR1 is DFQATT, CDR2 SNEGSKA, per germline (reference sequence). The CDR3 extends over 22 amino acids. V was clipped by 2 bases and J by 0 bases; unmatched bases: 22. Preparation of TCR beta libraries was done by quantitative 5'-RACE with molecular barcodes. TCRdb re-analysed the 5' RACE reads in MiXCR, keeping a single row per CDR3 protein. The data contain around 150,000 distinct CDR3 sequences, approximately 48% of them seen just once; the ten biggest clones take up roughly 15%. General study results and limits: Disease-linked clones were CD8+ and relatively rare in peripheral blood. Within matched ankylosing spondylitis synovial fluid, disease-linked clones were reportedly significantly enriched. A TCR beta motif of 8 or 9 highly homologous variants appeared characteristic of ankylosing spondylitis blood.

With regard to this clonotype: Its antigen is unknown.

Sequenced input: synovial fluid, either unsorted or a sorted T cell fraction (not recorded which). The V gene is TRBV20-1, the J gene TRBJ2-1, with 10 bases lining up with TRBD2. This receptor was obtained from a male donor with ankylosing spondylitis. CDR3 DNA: TGCAGTGCTAGACCGTATACCAACTGGGGTAGCGGGAGGTCGAGCTCCTACAATGAGCAGTTCTTC. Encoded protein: CSARPYTNWGSGRSSSYNEQFF.